A selection of T cell receptor beta chains follows, all from one sample in a study of cytomegalovirus exposure and HLA in healthy donors. Generated by immunoSEQ multiplex PCR, the TCRdb table keeps only in-frame clones and is missing some. The sample has under 200,000 clones, over 70% seen once; the top ten hold more than 5.5%. Sequenced material: PBMCs. All receptors come from a man aged 40-49 years in good health and CMV-seronegative. CDR3s leave out the opening cysteine and the closing phenylalanine or tryptophan. D genes are given only for firm matches.

d_call v_call cdr3_aa
- TRBV7-2 ASSQGTRYEQY
- TRBV7-2 ASSSQRTYSGNTIY
- TRBV30 AWSWTQEETQY
TRBD1 TRBV25-1 ASSEYGTGGEKLF
TRBD1 TRBV14 ASSQDQGRGRYRSPLH
- TRBV4-3 ASSQAGANVLA
- TRBV2 ASRMYGGDYGYT
- TRBV5-1 ASSLLPANTGELF
- TRBV6-5 ASSYSSLNTEAF
TRBD1 TRBV7-3 ASSLDRGNYGYT
TRBD1 TRBV9 ASSPRDRGTYEQY
TRBD2 TRBV9 ASSGAGGSPQF
- TRBV7-2 ASSRQAGTGELF
- TRBV6-6 ASAGQNGYT
- TRBV9 ASSPVVPNTEAF
- TRBV5-1 ASSLSTTNEKLF
TRBD2 TRBV7-3 ASSMLAGVSNEQF
- TRBV5-5 ASSLAVWSVDYGYT
TRBD1 TRBV9 ASSVSRKGTGRTDTQY
- TRBV6-1 ASTYGFDEQF
TRBD2 TRBV7-2 ASSFLAVSNEQF
- TRBV5-6 ASRSSWTPSSNYGYT
- TRBV6-4 ASSDVGRGNNEQF
- TRBV9 ASSVAGRDAGELF
TRBD1 TRBV2 ASSEWDRGNQPQH
TRBD1 TRBV5-8 ASPPGQGYNSPLH
TRBD1 TRBV11-2 ASSFYRGRNTEAF
- TRBV5-1 ASSLGDKKHEQY
TRBD1 TRBV29-1 SGQQGMETQY
TRBD1 TRBV4-3 ASSPSGQAGSGANVLT
TRBD2 TRBV7-6 ASSLSLADEQY
TRBD2 TRBV7-2 ASSQLAGAPDTQY
TRBD2 TRBV4-3 ASSQTGRLGQF
- TRBV7-9 SSSLGAGGTPYEQY
- TRBV6-6 ASSSSGDGYT
- TRBV10-2 ASSKGDNGNYGYT
TRBD2 TRBV15 ATSPSGATGELF
- TRBV7-7 ASSPTRGTGELF
- TRBV7-2 ASSLDFSYNEQF
- TRBV19 ASSIGGDRNEQY
TRBD1 TRBV5-4 ASSKDRVETQY
- TRBV27 ASSILQGISIYEQY
TRBD1 TRBV7-2 ASSLQETGTYEQY